One sample yielded the 4 T cell receptor beta chains listed below, sequenced in a study of blood T cell repertoires in COVID-19. Sequenced by immunoSEQ multiplex PCR; TCRdb stores in-frame clones only, minus some. The sample lists about 170,000 clones; 83% were seen once. Sequences were obtained from peripheral blood. The receptors originated from a woman aged 80 or over with acute or convalescent COVID-19.

The table lists this clone with a count of one. The chain combines TRBV7-8 with TRBJ1-5; D is possibly TRBD1 (6 bases). Trimming cost V 1 base and J 7 bases, with 14 bases left between them. Germline V gene data show CDR1 as SGHVS and CDR2 as FQNEAQ. The CDR3 sequence is 15 residues long. For the CDR3, the DNA is TGTGCCAGCAGCTTAGGGTCGGGGGGCTGGCAGCCCCAGCATTTT. The encoded protein is CASSLGSGGWQPQHF.

This chain links TRBV5-6 with TRBJ2-5; D not resolved. Germline V lookup: CDR1 SGHDT, CDR2 YYEEEE. Between the trimmed V and J ends, which lost 5 bases and 4 bases, there was a span of 12 bases. The CDR3 is 13 amino acids. The CDR3 is CASRSVYLETQYF. As DNA, the CDR3 is TGTGCCAGCAGGAGCGTTTACCTAGAGACCCAGTACTTC.

CDR3 region: CASSVTGGTEAFF. The CDR3 coding sequence is TGTGCCAGCAGTGTGACAGGGGGCACTGAAGCTTTCTTT. The V call is TRBV27, the J call TRBJ1-1, with 9 positions matching TRBD1. Germline V gene lookup returns CDR1 MNHEY and CDR2 SMNVEV (reference sequence). The CDR3 has 13 amino acids. Unmatched junction bases numbered 2, after V lost 5 bases and J lost 4 bases.

The chain is built from TRBV10-3 and TRBJ2-2; TRBD2 agrees at 9 bases. From germline, CDR1 is ENHRY and CDR2 SYGVKD. After removal of 2 bases from V and 5 bases from J, the junction contained 3 bases not matched to a gene. The CDR3 runs to 15 residues. Written as DNA, the CDR3 is TGTGCCATCAGTGAGGTAGCGGGGGCAACCGGGGAGCTGTTTTTT. Protein product: CAISEVAGATGELFF.